This TCR beta chain stems from a study of cytomegalovirus exposure and HLA in healthy donors. Study information: Assignment to the Caucasian-associated ancestry cluster applied to around 80% of the approximately 400 genotyped donors. Overall study results and limits: Later analysis identified several of the most significant clusters that appeared linked to common viral pathogens.

The PCR had 60 Vbeta and 13 Jbeta primers. Assay: immunoSEQ multiplex PCR; the TCRdb copy retains only in-frame clones and omits some. The data hold roughly 140,000 clones, with under 85% observed a single time. As for this clone: Its antigen is unidentified.

The CDR3 spans 12 residues. Germline V gene lookup returns CDR1 GTSNPN and CDR2 SVGIG (reference sequence). Trimming at V came to 5 bases and at J to 9 bases, leaving 5 bases not matched to a gene. The sample was PBMCs. The chain carries TRBV30 and TRBJ1-5; 9 nucleotides match TRBD1. This sequence was found in a woman between 40 and 50 years old in good health and CMV-seropositive. Here the CDR3 reads CAWAGTGTPQHF. For the CDR3, the DNA is TGTGCCTGGGCCGGGACAGGGACGCCCCAGCATTTT.